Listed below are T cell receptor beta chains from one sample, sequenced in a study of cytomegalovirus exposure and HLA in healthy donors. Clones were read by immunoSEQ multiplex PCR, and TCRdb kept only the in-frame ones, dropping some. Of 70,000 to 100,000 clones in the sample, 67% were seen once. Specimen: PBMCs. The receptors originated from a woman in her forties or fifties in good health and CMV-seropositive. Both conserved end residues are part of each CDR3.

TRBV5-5,CASSILTGRPGYTF
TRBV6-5,CASSYSMGAEGYTF
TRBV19,CASSIDPGSNQPQHF
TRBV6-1,CASSEVEGYTF
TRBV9,CASSPTGTGGAGGAFF
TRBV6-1,CASWRGPADQPQHF
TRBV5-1,CASSGGQGSTDTQYF
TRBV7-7,CASREKQSSGNTIYF
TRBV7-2,CASSQNYGYTF
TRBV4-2,CASSQPSYEQYF
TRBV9,CASSAPEGGGLNEQFF
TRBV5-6,CASSRDSGYTDTQYF
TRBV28,CASSLGGQLNYGYTF
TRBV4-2,CASSQEGDLSDTQYF
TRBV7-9,CASSFAASGSYEQYF
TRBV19,CASRVGGGYGYTF
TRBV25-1,CASSDPWGHGYTF
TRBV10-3,CAISEAEPGNTIYF
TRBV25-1,CASNQGDTEAFF
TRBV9,CASSVGTEGEKLFF
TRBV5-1,CASSFRSFTDTQYF
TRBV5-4,CASSFLPHYGYTF